The sequence of this T cell receptor (beta chain) was determined in a study of cytotoxic CD8 clonotypes in ibrutinib-treated CLL. As for the study in general: Among responders, roughly 24 were partial and 2 complete; after median about 70 months, 14 stayed remitted and about 12 progressed. Samples had a mean of around 260,000 productive templates and some 94,000 productive rearrangements.

Note on this clone: The antigen remains undetermined.

Data came from immunoSEQ multiplex PCR; TCRdb stores just in-frame clones and leaves some out. The table has 29,000 or so clones, about 76% seen once. Whole-study findings and limits: Different sampling times were used for sustained-remission and progressing patients. Few clonotypes were public, and these shrank or held steady under treatment.

The V end lost 6 bases, the J end lost 1 base, and 15 bases lay between the germline ends. The V gene's germline CDR1 is LNHDA and CDR2 SQIVND (reference sequence). The CDR3 contains 15 residues. This receptor was identified in a human donor with chronic lymphocytic leukemia. Material: PBMCs, obtained after 36 months of ibrutinib treatment. This sequence joins TRBV19 and TRBJ1-1; D may be TRBD1 (5 bases). The CDR3, as DNA: TGTGCCAGTAGCCTCATGGGGGGATCGAACACTGAAGCTTTCTTT. Translation gives CASSLMGGSNTEAFF.